The 9 T cell receptor beta chains listed next were all sequenced from one sample in a study of neurological immune-mediated disorders. The time point denotes: technical triplicate 3. Each CDR3 protein gets one entry after TCRdb re-called the 5' RACE reads with MiXCR. The sample comprises tens of thousands of distinct CDR3 sequences, about 17% of which are singletons, and about 4.9% rests with the top ten. Sequences were obtained from CD4+ T cells from blood. The receptors stem from a female donor with HTLV-1-associated myelopathy (HAM/TSP).

This clonotype was observed at least ten times. The chain couples TRBV3-1 to TRBJ1-6; the D is unclear. The CDR3 runs 13 residues. Trimming cost V 2 bases and J 8 bases, with 7 bases left between them. The germline V gene has CDR1 LGHDT and CDR2 YNNKEL (reference sequence). In DNA, the CDR3 is TGTGCCAGCAGCCAACCGGACCATTCACCCCTCCACTTT. Translated, it gives CASSQPDHSPLHF.

On this clonotype itself: A clone one base away is much larger, so this may be a read error. V and J are TRBV12-3 or TRBV12-4 and TRBJ1-4; 9 bases are a match to TRBD1. This CDR3 comprises 14 residues. The CDR3 DNA reads TGTGTCAGCAGTGACAGGGGGTATGAAGAAAAACTGTTTTTT. This translates into CVSSDRGYEEKLFF.

In this sample, this clonotype is medium-sized. The CDR3 DNA reads as TGCAGTGCTAGAGATGCTGACCAGGGCGGCGAAAAACTGTTTTTT. Translation gives CSARDADQGGEKLFF. J is TRBJ1-4 and V is TRBV20-1; D might be TRBD1 (5 bases). With 0 bases removed from V and 8 bases from J, the gap between germline ends came to 16 bases. Looked up from germline, CDR1 is DFQATT and CDR2 is SNEGSKA (reference sequence). This CDR3 comprises 15 residues.

This clonotype was seen ten or more times. The chain combines TRBV3-1 with TRBJ2-7, with unresolved D. V was pared by 3 bases and J by 0 bases, with 9 bases between. CDR3 length: 14 residues. Germline CDR1 and CDR2: LGHDT and YNNKEL (reference sequence). The CDR3 protein is CASSQDVYSYEQYF. The CDR3 DNA is TGTGCCAGCAGCCAGGACGTTTACTCCTACGAGCAGTACTTC.

This clonotype is judged medium-sized (0.01 to 0.1%). The genes are TRBV7-2 and TRBJ1-1; D gene ambiguous. The CDR3 is 14 amino acids. V was clipped by 3 bases and J by 5 bases, with 13 bases between them. In germline, CDR1 is SGHTA, CDR2 FQGNSA. Here the CDR3 reads CASSFQAAETEAFF. CDR3 DNA: TGTGCCAGCAGCTTTCAGGCCGCGGAGACTGAAGCTTTCTTT. The full variable domain, its missing parts supplied by reference TRBV7-2 and TRBJ1-1, is GAGVSQSPSNKVTEKGKDVELRCDPISGHTALYWYRQSLGQGLEFLIYFQGNSAPDKSGLPSDRFSAERTGGSVSTLTIQRTQQEDSAVYLCASSFQAAETEAFFGQGTRLTVV.

In this sample, this clonotype turned up many times. The V gene is TRBV29-1, the J gene TRBJ2-5; 9 positions match TRBD2. Per the germline V gene, CDR1 is SQVTM and CDR2 is ANQGSEA. J was trimmed by 4 bases and V by 7 bases; bases with no gene match: 4. The CDR3 has 12 amino acids. Here the CDR3 reads CSAGGGVETQYF. For the CDR3, the DNA is TGCAGCGCTGGCGGGGGGGTAGAGACCCAGTACTTC.

This clonotype was observed many times. The rearrangement joins TRBV11-2 to TRBJ1-1; D not certain. Germline CDR1 is SGHAT and CDR2 is FQNNGV. V lost 5 bases and J lost 2, with 15 bases in between. The CDR3 consists of 15 residues. The CDR3 nucleotides read TGTGCCAGCAGCCCGACACTGCCTCAAAACACTGAAGCTTTCTTT. Its translation: CASSPTLPQNTEAFF.

This clonotype was counted ten times or more. This chain connects TRBV4-1 to TRBJ1-4; 8 bases match TRBD1. The junction had 6 bases not matched to a gene; V was cut back by 4 bases and J by 5 bases. Germline values: CDR1 MGHRA, CDR2 YSYEKL. The CDR3 is 15 amino acids. In DNA form, the CDR3 reads TGCGCCAGCAGCCGTCGGACAGGGTGGAATGAAAAACTGTTTTTT. This encodes CASSRRTGWNEKLFF.

This clonotype was recorded once. The chain uses TRBV20-1 and TRBJ2-2, with D tentatively TRBD2 (6 bases). The V end was cut by 0 bases, the J end by 3 bases, with 11 bases between. CDR3 length: 15 amino acids. Germline V gives CDR1 DFQATT, CDR2 SNEGSKA (reference sequence). The CDR3: CSARDGGKDTGELFF. The CDR3 DNA sequence: TGCAGTGCTAGAGATGGGGGGAAGGACACCGGGGAGCTGTTTTTT.